The clone carrying this TCR beta chain has at least ten counts. Antigen: not known. Germline CDR1 and CDR2: KGHDR and SFDVKD. The CDR3 runs to 16 residues. Between the trimmed V and J ends, which lost 0 bases and 4 bases, there was a span of 13 bases. The data stem from a study of T-cell reconstitution after alpha-beta-depleted transplantation in children. Overall study results and limits: T-cell counts and diversity at one year following transplant were attributed mainly to newly produced T cells.

For TCRbeta, the library was prepared with unique molecular identifiers. TCRdb independently ran MiXCR on the PCR reads; one entry per CDR3 protein. The profile shows about 600,000 distinct CDR3 sequences, about an eighth of them singletons. The specimen comprised PBMCs, mostly from graft donor cells, sampled 360 days after TCRalphabeta/CD19-depleted stem cell transplant. The rearrangement joins TRBV24-1 to TRBJ2-3; a weak D match, TRBD2 (5 bases). The source of this sequence is a male patient aged 10 to 17 who had a stem cell transplant for acute myeloid leukemia, so the T cells may come from the graft donor. CDR3 bases: TGTGCCACCAGTGATTTGCGGGGTAGCGCCCCAGATACGCAGTATTTT. Encoded protein: CATSDLRGSAPDTQYF.